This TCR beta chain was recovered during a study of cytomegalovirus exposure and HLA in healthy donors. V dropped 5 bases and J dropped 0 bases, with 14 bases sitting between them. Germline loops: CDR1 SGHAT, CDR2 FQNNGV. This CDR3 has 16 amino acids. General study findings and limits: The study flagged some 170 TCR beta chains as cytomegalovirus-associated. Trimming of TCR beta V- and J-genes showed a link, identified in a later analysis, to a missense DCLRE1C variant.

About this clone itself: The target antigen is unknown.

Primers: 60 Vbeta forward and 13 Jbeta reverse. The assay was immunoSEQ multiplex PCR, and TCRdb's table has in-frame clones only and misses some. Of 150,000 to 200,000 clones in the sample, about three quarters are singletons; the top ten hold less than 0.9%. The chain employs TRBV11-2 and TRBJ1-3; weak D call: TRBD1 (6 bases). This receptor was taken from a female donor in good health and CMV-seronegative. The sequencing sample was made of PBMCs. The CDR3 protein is CASSLTQGYSGNTIYF. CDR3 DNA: TGTGCCAGCAGCCTCACACAGGGTTACTCTGGAAACACCATATATTTT.